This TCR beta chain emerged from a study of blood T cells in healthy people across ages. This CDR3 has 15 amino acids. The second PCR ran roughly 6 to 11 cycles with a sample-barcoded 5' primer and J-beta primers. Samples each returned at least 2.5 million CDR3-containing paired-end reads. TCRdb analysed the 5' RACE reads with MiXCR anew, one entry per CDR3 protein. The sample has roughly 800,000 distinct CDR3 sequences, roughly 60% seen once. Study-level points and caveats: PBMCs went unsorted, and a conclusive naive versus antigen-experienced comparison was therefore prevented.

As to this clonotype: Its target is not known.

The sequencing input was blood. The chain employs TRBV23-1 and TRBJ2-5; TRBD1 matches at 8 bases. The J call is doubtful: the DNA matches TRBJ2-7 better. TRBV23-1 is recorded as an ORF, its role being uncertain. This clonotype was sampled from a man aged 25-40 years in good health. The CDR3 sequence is CASSPKGRGQYEQYF. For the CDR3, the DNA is TGCGCCAGCAGTCCTAAGGGCAGGGGGCAATACGAGCAGTACTTC.